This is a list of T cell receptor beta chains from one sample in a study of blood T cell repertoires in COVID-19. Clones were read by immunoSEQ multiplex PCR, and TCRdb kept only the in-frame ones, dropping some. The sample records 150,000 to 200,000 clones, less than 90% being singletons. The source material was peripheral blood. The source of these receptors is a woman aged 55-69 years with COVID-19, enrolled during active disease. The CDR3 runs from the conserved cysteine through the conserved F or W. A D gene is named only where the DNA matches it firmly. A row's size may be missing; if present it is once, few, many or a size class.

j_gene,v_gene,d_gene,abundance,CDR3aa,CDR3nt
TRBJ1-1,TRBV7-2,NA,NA,CASSLDFGNTEAFF,TGTGCCAGCAGCCTTGACTTCGGGAACACTGAAGCTTTCTTT
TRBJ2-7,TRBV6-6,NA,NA,CASSHRKETGGPFLREQYF,TGTGCCAGCAGTCATAGAAAGGAGACAGGAGGACCTTTCCTTCGCGAGCAGTACTTC
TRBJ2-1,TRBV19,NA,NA,CASSIVGHNNEQFF,TGTGCCAGTAGTATAGTGGGACACAACAATGAGCAGTTCTTC
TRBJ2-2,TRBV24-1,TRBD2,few,CATSDFLAGGPTGELFF,TGTGCCACCAGTGATTTTCTAGCGGGAGGACCCACCGGGGAGCTGTTTTTT
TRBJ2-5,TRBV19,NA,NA,CASSNSGTSRETQYF,TGTGCCAGTAGTAATTCCGGGACATCCCGTGAGACCCAGTACTTC
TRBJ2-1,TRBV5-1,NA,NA,CASSLPSDSYNEQFF,TGCGCCAGCAGCTTGCCTAGCGACTCCTACAATGAGCAGTTCTTC
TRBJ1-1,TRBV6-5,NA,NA,CASCPGTFMNTEAFF,TGTGCCAGCTGTCCCGGGACATTCATGAACACTGAAGCTTTCTTT
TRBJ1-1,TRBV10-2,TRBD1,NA,CASRVGQGNTEAFF,TGCGCCAGCAGGGTGGGACAGGGGAACACTGAAGCTTTCTTT
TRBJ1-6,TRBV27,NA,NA,CATRGRVSYNSPLHF,TGTGCCACCAGGGGCAGGGTTTCCTATAATTCACCCCTCCACTTT
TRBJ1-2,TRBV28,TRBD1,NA,CASSFGTVPQGYTF,TGTGCCAGCAGTTTCGGGACAGTCCCCCAAGGCTACACCTTC
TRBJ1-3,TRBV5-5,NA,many,CASSWTVSSGNTIYF,TGTGCCAGCAGCTGGACAGTGTCCTCTGGAAACACCATATATTTT
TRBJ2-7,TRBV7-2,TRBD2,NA,CASSRTSGDSSYEQYF,TGTGCCAGCTCCCGGACTAGCGGGGATAGCTCCTACGAGCAGTACTTC
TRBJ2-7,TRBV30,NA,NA,CAWTRRTAYEQYF,TGTGCCTGGACCCGCCGGACAGCCTACGAGCAGTACTTC
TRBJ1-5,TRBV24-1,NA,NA,CATSLESAGPQHF,TGTGCCACCAGTCTGGAGTCCGCCGGGCCCCAGCATTTT
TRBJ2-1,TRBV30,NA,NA,CAWHPGSGGEQFF,TGTGCCTGGCACCCGGGGAGTGGCGGTGAGCAGTTCTTC
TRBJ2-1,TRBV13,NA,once,CASRDKYSYNEQFF,TGTGCCAGCAGGGACAAGTACTCCTACAATGAGCAGTTCTTC
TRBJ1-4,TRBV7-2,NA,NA,CASSFPGEKLFF,TGTGCCAGCAGCTTCCCAGGGGAAAAACTGTTTTTT
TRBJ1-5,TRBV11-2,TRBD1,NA,CASSLGTGGWQPQHF,TGTGCCAGCAGCTTAGGGACAGGGGGATGGCAGCCCCAGCATTTT
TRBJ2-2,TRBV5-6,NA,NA,CASSWGAGRVDAGELFF,TGTGCCAGCAGCTGGGGAGCGGGCAGGGTTGACGCCGGGGAGCTGTTTTTT
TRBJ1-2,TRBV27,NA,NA,CASSPRQFTNYGYTF,TGTGCCAGCAGTCCGCGACAGTTTACTAACTATGGCTACACCTTC
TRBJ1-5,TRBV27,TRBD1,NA,CASSSVRQGGPNQPQHF,TGTGCCAGCAGTTCGGTCCGGCAGGGGGGTCCCAATCAGCCCCAGCATTTT
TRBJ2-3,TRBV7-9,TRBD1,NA,CASSGHRGLTDTQYF,TGTGCCAGCAGCGGACACAGGGGCCTCACAGATACGCAGTATTTT
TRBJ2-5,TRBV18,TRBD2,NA,CASSLTSGAVETQYF,TGTGCCAGCTCACTAACTAGCGGGGCAGTGGAGACCCAGTACTTC
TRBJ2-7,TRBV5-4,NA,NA,CASSLVTDTYEQYF,TGTGCCAGCAGCTTGGTGACAGATACCTACGAGCAGTACTTC
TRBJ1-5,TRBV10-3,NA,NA,CAIRATENQPQHF,TGTGCCATCAGGGCGACAGAGAATCAGCCCCAGCATTTT
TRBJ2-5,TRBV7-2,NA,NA,CASSLEGREEETQYF,TGTGCCAGCAGCTTAGAAGGCAGGGAGGAGGAGACCCAGTACTTC
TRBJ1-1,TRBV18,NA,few,CASSRDWGENTEAFF,TGTGCCAGCTCACGCGATTGGGGCGAGAACACTGAAGCTTTCTTT
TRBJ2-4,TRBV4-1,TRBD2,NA,CASSLRPPREGVAKNIQYF,TGCGCCAGCAGCCTAAGACCCCCACGGGAGGGAGTGGCCAAAAACATTCAGTACTTC
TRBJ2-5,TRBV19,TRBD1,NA,CASRDRGQETQYF,TGTGCCAGTAGGGACAGGGGTCAAGAGACCCAGTACTTC
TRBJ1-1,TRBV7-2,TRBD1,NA,CASSLVGRGDTEAFF,TGTGCCAGCAGCTTAGTCGGCAGGGGGGACACTGAAGCTTTCTTT
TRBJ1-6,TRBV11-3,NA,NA,CASSFGRNSPLHF,TGTGCCAGCAGCTTTGGGAGGAATTCACCCCTCCACTTT
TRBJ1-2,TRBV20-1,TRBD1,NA,CSATTGVGYTF,TGCAGTGCAACTACAGGGGTAGGCTACACCTTC
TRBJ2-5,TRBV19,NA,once,CASSIRSGPPRETQYF,TGTGCCAGTAGTATCCGTTCGGGTCCGCCGCGGGAGACCCAGTACTTC
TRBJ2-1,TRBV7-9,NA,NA,CASSLGDTNEQFF,TGTGCCAGCAGCTTAGGAGACACCAATGAGCAGTTCTTC
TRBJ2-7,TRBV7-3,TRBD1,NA,CASSPSRDRTHEQYF,TGTGCCAGCAGCCCATCGCGGGACAGGACCCACGAGCAGTACTTC
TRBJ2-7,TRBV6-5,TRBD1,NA,CASGQGAHEQYF,TGTGCCAGCGGACAGGGGGCCCACGAGCAGTACTTC
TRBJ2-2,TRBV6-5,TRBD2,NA,CASTSGANTGELFF,TGTGCCAGCACAAGCGGGGCGAACACCGGGGAGCTGTTTTTT
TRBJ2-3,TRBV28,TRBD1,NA,CASTPGDRGTSTGTDTQYF,TGTGCCAGCACCCCGGGGGACAGGGGTACTTCTACGGGCACAGATACGCAGTATTTT
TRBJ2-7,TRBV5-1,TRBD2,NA,CASSRGLADPYEQYF,TGCGCCAGCTCCAGAGGGCTAGCGGATCCCTACGAGCAGTACTTC
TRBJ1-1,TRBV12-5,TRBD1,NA,CASGLPTTGVTTEAFF,TGTGCTAGTGGTTTGCCGACTACAGGGGTGACTACTGAAGCTTTCTTT
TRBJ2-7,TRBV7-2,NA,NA,CASSLGRLSSYEQYF,TGTGCCAGCAGCTTAGGGCGGTTGAGCTCCTACGAGCAGTACTTC
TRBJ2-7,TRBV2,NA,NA,CASSSGPEQYF,TGTGCCAGCAGCAGCGGGCCCGAGCAGTACTTC
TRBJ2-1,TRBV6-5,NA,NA,CASTPRDSSYNEQFF,TGTGCCAGCACCCCGCGGGACAGCTCATACAATGAGCAGTTCTTC
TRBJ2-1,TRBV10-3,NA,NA,CAISESRSYSHNEQFF,TGTGCCATCAGTGAGTCGAGGAGCTATTCCCACAATGAGCAGTTCTTC
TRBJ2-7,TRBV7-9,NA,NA,CASSLYGEQYF,TGTGCCAGCAGCTTATACGGCGAGCAGTACTTC
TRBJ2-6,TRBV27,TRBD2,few,CASTHTLAGGASGANVLTF,TGTGCCAGCACCCACACTTTAGCGGGAGGGGCCTCTGGGGCCAACGTCCTGACTTTC
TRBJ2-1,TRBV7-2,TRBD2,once,CASSFVGLATHNEQFF,TGTGCCAGCAGCTTTGTGGGACTAGCGACACACAATGAGCAGTTCTTC
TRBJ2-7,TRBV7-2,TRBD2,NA,CASSLLAGAYEQYF,TGTGCCAGCAGCCTCCTAGCGGGAGCTTACGAGCAGTACTTC
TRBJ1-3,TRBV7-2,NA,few,CASSPAIRGSGNTIYF,TGTGCCAGCAGCCCCGCCATTCGAGGCTCTGGAAACACCATATATTTT
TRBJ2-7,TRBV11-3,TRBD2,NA,CASSSTLGLAGGGEQYF,TGTGCCAGCAGCTCAACCCTCGGACTAGCGGGAGGGGGCGAGCAGTACTTC
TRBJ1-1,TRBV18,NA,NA,CASSPSGQNTEAFF,TGTGCCAGCTCACCATCAGGGCAGAACACTGAAGCTTTCTTT
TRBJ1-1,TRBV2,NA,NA,CASSSQGNTEAFF,TGTGCCAGCAGTTCCCAGGGGAACACTGAAGCTTTCTTT
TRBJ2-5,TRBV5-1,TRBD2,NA,CASSPPGAGVGETQYF,TGCGCCAGCAGCCCGCCTGGAGCGGGAGTAGGAGAGACCCAGTACTTC
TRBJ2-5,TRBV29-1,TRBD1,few,CSVEGQGVGETQYF,TGCAGCGTGGAGGGACAGGGAGTGGGAGAGACCCAGTACTTC
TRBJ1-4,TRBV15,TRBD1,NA,CATSSDRGSNEKLFF,TGTGCCACCAGCAGTGACAGGGGCTCTAATGAAAAACTGTTTTTT